The subject of this entry is one T cell receptor (beta chain). What it recognizes is unknown. The V end lost 4 bases, the J end lost 7 bases, and 17 bases lay between the germline ends. Germline V gene data show CDR1 as WSHSY and CDR2 as SAAADI. This CDR3 spans 16 amino acids. Some clones are missing from TCRdb's copy, which holds only in-frame ones; the method was immunoSEQ multiplex PCR. The sample has some 97,000 clones; 70% to 85% are singletons. The record originates from a study of PD-1 blockade in mismatch repair-deficient tumors. Study-wide points: Tumor-resident clones, often absent from pretreatment blood, expanded after pembrolizumab and then contracted.

This sample comprised peripheral blood, obtained roughly 36 weeks after starting pembrolizumab. This clonotype was obtained from an adult with mismatch repair-deficient cancer. The chain links TRBV10-2 to TRBJ2-6, with D perhaps matching TRBD2 (5 bases). The CDR3 sequence is CASSATGSGTANVLTF. The CDR3 region has the DNA TGCGCCAGCAGTGCCACGGGGAGTGGTACAGCCAACGTCCTGACTTTC.